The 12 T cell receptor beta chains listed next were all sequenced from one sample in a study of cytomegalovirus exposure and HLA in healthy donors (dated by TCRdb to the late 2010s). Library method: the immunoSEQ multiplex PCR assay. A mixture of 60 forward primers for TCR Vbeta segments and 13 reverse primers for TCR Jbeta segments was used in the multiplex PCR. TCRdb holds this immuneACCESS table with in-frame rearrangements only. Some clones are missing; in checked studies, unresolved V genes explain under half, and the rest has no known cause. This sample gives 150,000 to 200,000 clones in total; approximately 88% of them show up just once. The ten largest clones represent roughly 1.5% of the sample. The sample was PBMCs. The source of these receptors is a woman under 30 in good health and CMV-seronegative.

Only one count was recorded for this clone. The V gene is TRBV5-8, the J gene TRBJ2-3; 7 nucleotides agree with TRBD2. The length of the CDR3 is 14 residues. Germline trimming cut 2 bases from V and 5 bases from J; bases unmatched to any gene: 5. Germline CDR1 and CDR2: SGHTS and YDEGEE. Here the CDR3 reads CASSLQAGLDTQYF. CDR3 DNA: TGTGCCAGCAGCTTACAAGCGGGGTTAGATACGCAGTATTTT.

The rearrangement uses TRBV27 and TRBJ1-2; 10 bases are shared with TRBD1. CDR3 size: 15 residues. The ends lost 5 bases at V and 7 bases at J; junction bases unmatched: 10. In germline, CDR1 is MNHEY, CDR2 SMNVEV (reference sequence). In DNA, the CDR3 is TGTGCCAGCAGTCCCGGGACAGGGGATGTGGGTGGCTACACCTTC. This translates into CASSPGTGDVGGYTF.

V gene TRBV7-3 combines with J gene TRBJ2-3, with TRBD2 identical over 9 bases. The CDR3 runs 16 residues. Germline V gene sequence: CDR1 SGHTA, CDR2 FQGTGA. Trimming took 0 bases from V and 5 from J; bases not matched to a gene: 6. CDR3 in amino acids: CASSLTLAGGQDTQYF. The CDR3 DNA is TGTGCCAGCAGCTTAACGTTGGCGGGGGGGCAAGATACGCAGTATTTT.

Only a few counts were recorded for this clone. CDR3 region: CASSSYNSPLHF. The CDR3 DNA sequence: TGCGCCAGCTCGAGCTATAATTCACCCCTCCACTTT. The rearrangement links TRBV10-1 to TRBJ1-6; D is uncertain. V was cut by 8 bases and J by 3 bases, with 5 bases left in between. This CDR3 is built from 12 residues. Germline values: CDR1 WNHNN, CDR2 SYGVQD (reference sequence).

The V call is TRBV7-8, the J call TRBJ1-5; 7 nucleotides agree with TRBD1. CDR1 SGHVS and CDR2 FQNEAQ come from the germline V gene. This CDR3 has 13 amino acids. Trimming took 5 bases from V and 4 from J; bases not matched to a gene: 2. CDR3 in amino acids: CASSKQGNQPQHF. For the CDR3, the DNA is TGTGCCAGCAGCAAACAGGGGAATCAGCCCCAGCATTTT.

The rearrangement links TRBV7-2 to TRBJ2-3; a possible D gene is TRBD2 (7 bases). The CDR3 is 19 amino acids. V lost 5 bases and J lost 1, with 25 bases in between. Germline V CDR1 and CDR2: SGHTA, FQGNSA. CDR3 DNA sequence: TGTGCCAGCAGCCCGACTAGAGCTAGACGGGGGGCCCGCACAGATACGCAGTATTTT. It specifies CASSPTRARRGARTDTQYF.

CDR3 protein: CASSSVFRGREQYF. The CDR3 region has the DNA TGTGCCAGCAGCAGTGTGTTCAGGGGACGCGAGCAGTACTTC. The rearrangement uses TRBV28 and TRBJ2-7, with D possibly being TRBD1 (6 bases). With 6 bases removed from V and 6 bases from J, the gap between germline ends came to 18 bases. This CDR3 contains 14 residues. Germline V gene data show CDR1 as MDHEN and CDR2 as SYDVKM.

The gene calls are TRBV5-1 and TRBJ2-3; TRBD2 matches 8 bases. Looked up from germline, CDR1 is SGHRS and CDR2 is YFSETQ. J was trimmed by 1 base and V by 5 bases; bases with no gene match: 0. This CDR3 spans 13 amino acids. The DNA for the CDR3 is TGCGCCAGCAGACTAGCGGGCACAGATACGCAGTATTTT. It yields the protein CASRLAGTDTQYF. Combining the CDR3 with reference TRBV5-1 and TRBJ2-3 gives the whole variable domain KAGVTQTPRYLIKTRGQQVTLSCSPISGHRSVSWYQQTPGQGLQFLFEYFSETQRNKGNFPGRFSGRQFSNSRSEMNVSTLELGDSALYLCASRLAGTDTQYFGPGTRLTVL.

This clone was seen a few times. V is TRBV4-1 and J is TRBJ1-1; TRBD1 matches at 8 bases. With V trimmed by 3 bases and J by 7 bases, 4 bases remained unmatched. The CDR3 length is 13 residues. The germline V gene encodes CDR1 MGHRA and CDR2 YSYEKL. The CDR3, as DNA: TGCGCCAGCAGCCACGGACAGGGTGTTGAAGCTTTCTTT. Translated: CASSHGQGVEAFF.

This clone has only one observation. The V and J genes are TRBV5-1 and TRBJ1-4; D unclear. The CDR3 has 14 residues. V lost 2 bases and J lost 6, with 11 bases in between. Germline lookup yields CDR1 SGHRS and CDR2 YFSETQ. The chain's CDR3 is CASSFLAGDEKLFF. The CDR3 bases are TGCGCCAGCAGCTTTTTGGCAGGCGATGAAAAACTGTTTTTT.

In DNA, the CDR3 is TGTGCCAGCAGGGGACAGTTGAACACTGAAGCTTTCTTT. Translating it yields CASRGQLNTEAFF. This chain connects TRBV2 to TRBJ1-1, with TRBD1 identical over 7 bases. Trimming took 6 bases from V and 0 from J; bases not matched to a gene: 1. The CDR3 extends over 13 amino acids. From germline, CDR1 is SNHLY and CDR2 FYNNEI.

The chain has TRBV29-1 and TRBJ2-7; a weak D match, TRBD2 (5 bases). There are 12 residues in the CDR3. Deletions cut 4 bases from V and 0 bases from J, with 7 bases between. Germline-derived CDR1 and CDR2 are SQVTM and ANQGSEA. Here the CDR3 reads CSVAGTSYEQYF. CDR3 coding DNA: TGCAGCGTTGCGGGAACCTCCTACGAGCAGTACTTC.